Listed below are T cell receptor beta chains from one sample, sequenced in a study of T cell changes during pregnancy in multiple sclerosis. This table comes from immunoSEQ multiplex PCR, and its TCRdb copy is limited to in-frame clones, with some not included. Of fewer than 85,000 clones in the sample, nearly 95% are singletons; the top ten hold roughly 1.2%. Sequencing was performed on peripheral blood, taken in the second trimester of pregnancy. The origin of the receptors is a female donor with multiple sclerosis, enrolled in a pregnancy study. Both conserved end residues are part of each CDR3. A D gene is named only where the DNA matches it firmly. Clone size, where shown, is once, few, many, or a class for clones that have expanded.

NA	NA	TRBV11-2	TRBJ2-7	CASSFYFSSYEQYF	TGTGCCAGCAGCTTCTATTTTAGCTCCTACGAGCAGTACTTC
NA	NA	TRBV13	TRBJ2-3	CASSHRRESSTDTQYF	TGTGCCAGCAGCCACCGACGGGAGTCTAGCACAGATACGCAGTATTTT
NA	TRBD2	TRBV6-5	TRBJ2-1	CASSFSTSGSRNEQFF	TGTGCCAGCAGTTTCTCCACTAGCGGGAGCAGGAATGAGCAGTTCTTC
NA	NA	TRBV27	TRBJ2-6	CASRAHSGANVLTF	TGTGCCAGCAGGGCTCACTCTGGGGCCAACGTCCTGACTTTC
NA	TRBD1	TRBV4-3	TRBJ1-2	CASSQGPPLDRARYGYTF	TGCGCCAGCAGCCAAGGACCACCTCTGGACAGGGCCCGCTATGGCTACACCTTC
once	NA	TRBV6-5	TRBJ1-1	CASSGTLNTEAFF	TGTGCCAGCAGTGGTACATTGAACACTGAAGCTTTCTTT
NA	TRBD1	TRBV10-1	TRBJ2-1	CASSEAGTAEDGEQFF	TGCGCCAGCAGTGAGGCCGGGACAGCGGAGGATGGTGAGCAGTTCTTC
NA	NA	TRBV7-2	TRBJ2-7	CASSLGVGAYEQYF	TGTGCCAGCAGCTTAGGTGTCGGAGCCTACGAGCAGTACTTC
NA	NA	TRBV27	TRBJ1-3	CASSLSGGDSGNTIYF	TGTGCCAGCAGTTTATCTGGCGGGGACTCTGGAAACACCATATATTTT
NA	TRBD2	TRBV19	TRBJ2-7	CASSIPHHLRRENLYEQYF	TGTGCCAGTAGTATCCCACACCATCTTAGGCGGGAGAATCTCTACGAGCAGTACTTC
NA	NA	TRBV2	TRBJ1-2	CASSDRTGLYGYTF	TGTGCCAGCAGTGATAGAACAGGTCTATATGGCTACACCTTC
NA	NA	TRBV6-5	TRBJ2-1	CASSRMGGSYNEQFF	TGTGCCAGCAGTAGGATGGGGGGCTCCTACAATGAGCAGTTCTTC
NA	TRBD2	TRBV5-1	TRBJ2-7	CASSPGLAGAAEQYF	TGCGCCAGCAGCCCGGGACTAGCGGGAGCGGCCGAGCAGTACTTC
NA	NA	TRBV5-4	TRBJ2-3	CASSLALGATTDTQYF	TGTGCCAGCAGCTTGGCCTTGGGAGCTACCACAGATACGCAGTATTTT